These 24 T cell receptor beta chains originate from one sample sequenced in a study of blood T cell repertoires in COVID-19. Method: immunoSEQ multiplex PCR; TCRdb's copy keeps in-frame clones and lacks some. Of roughly 180,000 clones in the sample, 70% to 90% were seen once. Sequencing was carried out using peripheral blood. The receptors come from a man aged 55 to 70 with acute or convalescent COVID-19.

The chain is built from TRBV3-1 (or the pseudogene TRBV3-2) and TRBJ1-1; 7 bases are shared with TRBD1. Germline V lookup: CDR1 LGHDT, CDR2 YNNKEL (reference sequence). V shed 0 bases, J shed 4 bases, and the junction held 14 bases outside the gene matches. The CDR3 loop spans 18 amino acids. The CDR3 protein is CASSQDVRTGGWGTEAFF. Written as DNA, the CDR3 is TGTGCCAGCAGCCAAGATGTAAGGACAGGAGGATGGGGCACTGAAGCTTTCTTT.

The chain uses TRBV21-1 and TRBJ2-1; TRBD2 is the table's D call and was not checked against the DNA. TRBV21-1 is a pseudogene locus. CDR3 length: 15 amino acids. CDR3 bases: TGTGCCAGCAGCAATGGTCGACTAGCGAAGAATGAGCAGTTCTTC. Amino acids: CASSNGRLAKNEQFF.

This clone occurred once. The chain links TRBV28 to TRBJ2-3, with 12 bases aligning to TRBD2. CDR3 length: 14 residues. The germline gives CDR1 MDHEN, CDR2 SYDVKM. The junction had 6 bases not matched to a gene; V was cut back by 7 bases and J by 7 bases. CDR3 region: CASNLAGGPYTQYF. CDR3 coding DNA: TGTGCCAGCAATCTAGCGGGAGGGCCGTATACGCAGTATTTT.

The J gene is TRBJ2-7, the V gene TRBV4-1; 9 nucleotides match TRBD1. From germline, CDR1 is MGHRA and CDR2 YSYEKL. This CDR3 comprises 15 residues. Germline trimming cut 2 bases from V and 4 bases from J; bases unmatched to any gene: 6. For the CDR3, the DNA is TGCGCCAGCAGCCAAATTACAGGGGGCGCGTACGAGCAGTACTTC. Protein sequence: CASSQITGGAYEQYF.

The chain has TRBV29-1 and TRBJ1-2, with 11 nucleotides matching TRBD1. Trimming at V came to 3 bases and at J to 6 bases, leaving 6 bases not matched to a gene. CDR1 is SQVTM, CDR2 ANQGSEA, per germline. There are 14 residues in the CDR3. The DNA for the CDR3 is TGCAGCGTTGACGGGACAGGGGGTGTAAATGGCTACACCTTC. It encodes CSVDGTGGVNGYTF.

The chain employs TRBV12-3 or TRBV12-4 and TRBJ2-3, with 7 bases matching TRBD1. The V segment lost 9 bases and the J segment 4 bases; nucleotides outside the gene matches: 7. The CDR3 is made up of 13 amino acids. CDR3 bases: TGTGCCAGTATTACAGGGGAATCAGATACGCAGTATTTT. Its protein is CASITGESDTQYF.

In this sample, this clone turned up once. The chain carries TRBV29-1 and TRBJ2-4; D gene unclear. Germline V gene sequence: CDR1 SQVTM, CDR2 ANQGSEA. V lost 5 bases, J lost 0 bases, and 5 bases lay in between. The CDR3 is made up of 12 amino acids. The CDR3 DNA sequence: TGCAGCGTTCGGTTAGCCAAAAACATTCAGTACTTC. This translates into CSVRLAKNIQYF.

The genes are TRBV3-1 (or the pseudogene TRBV3-2) and TRBJ2-5; 12 bases match TRBD2. The length of the CDR3 is 15 residues. Germline V CDR1 and CDR2: LGHDT, YNNKEL (reference sequence). The junction had 8 bases not matched to a gene; V was cut back by 7 bases and J by 5 bases. CDR3 sequence: CASTGTSGRGETQYF. The CDR3 DNA reads TGTGCCAGCACCGGGACTAGCGGGCGGGGGGAGACCCAGTACTTC.

The chain is built from TRBV29-1 and TRBJ2-5; 7 nucleotides align to TRBD1. Germline-derived CDR1 and CDR2 are SQVTM and ANQGSEA. Losses at the gene ends were 6 bases for V and 4 bases for J; bases not matched to a gene: 5. The CDR3 loop spans 12 amino acids. In nucleotides, the CDR3 is TGCAGCGTCCGACAGGGTTCAGAGACCCAGTACTTC. Translated: CSVRQGSETQYF.

The rearrangement joins TRBV2 to TRBJ2-7; possible D gene TRBD2, 5 bases. The length of the CDR3 is 14 residues. Germline CDR1 reads SNHLY; CDR2 reads FYNNEI. The ends were cut back, 3 bases at V and 0 bases at J, with 9 bases in the middle. The chain's CDR3 is CASSDQGSSYEQYF. The CDR3 nucleotides are TGTGCCAGCAGTGACCAAGGGAGCTCCTACGAGCAGTACTTC.

This clone was seen only once. The chain links TRBV6-6 to TRBJ2-5; tentative D call: TRBD1 (7 bases). Germline loops: CDR1 MNHNY, CDR2 SVGAGI (reference sequence). This CDR3 region has 15 residues. V shed 2 bases and J shed 3 bases, with 13 bases lying between them. CDR3 sequence reads: CASSYVGRGEETQYF. The CDR3 DNA reads as TGTGCCAGCAGTTACGTGGGCAGGGGGGAAGAGACCCAGTACTTC.

The chain links TRBV6-4 to TRBJ1-6; D is undetermined. CDR1 and CDR2 (germline): MRHNA, SNTAGT. The CDR3 is made up of 15 amino acids. Trimming removed 6 bases at V and 9 bases at J, with 18 bases between. The CDR3, as DNA: TGTGCCAGCAGACCAGACGGAGCCGCGGGTTCACCCCTCCACTTT. Protein sequence: CASRPDGAAGSPLHF.

The V and J genes are TRBV2 and TRBJ1-2; the D gene is possibly TRBD1 (6 bases). V gave up 7 bases and J gave up 8 bases, with 17 bases separating them. The CDR3 spans 13 residues. Germline CDR1 SNHLY, CDR2 FYNNEI. The CDR3 nucleotides are TGTGCCAGCAACTACAGGGACCTTCCCGGCTACACCTTC. This codes for CASNYRDLPGYTF.

This clone has just one count. The V call is TRBV7-2, the J call TRBJ2-3; D gene ambiguous. CDR3 length equals 12 residues. Germline V gives CDR1 SGHTA, CDR2 FQGNSA. V was trimmed by 4 bases and J by 3 bases, leaving 5 bases between them. The CDR3 bases are TGTGCCAGCAGCTCGTATACAGATACGCAGTATTTT. Amino acid sequence: CASSSYTDTQYF.

This rearrangement joins TRBV5-1 to TRBJ1-4; 7 bases align to TRBD1. CDR3 length equals 15 residues. The germline gives CDR1 SGHRS, CDR2 YFSETQ. V was clipped by 0 bases and J by 6 bases; unmatched bases: 5. CDR3: CASSLGTGRYEKLFF. The CDR3 bases are TGCGCCAGCAGCTTGGGGACAGGTCGCTATGAAAAACTGTTTTTT.

This chain connects TRBV7-9 to TRBJ2-1; a weak D match, TRBD2 (5 bases). This CDR3 spans 15 amino acids. Germline V gene sequence: CDR1 SEHNR, CDR2 FQNEAQ (reference sequence). Trimming left V 1 base short and J 0 bases short, with 7 bases between. CDR3: CASSLVGSSYNEQFF. For the CDR3, the DNA is TGTGCCAGCAGCTTAGTGGGGAGCTCCTACAATGAGCAGTTCTTC. Complete variable domain (other parts from reference TRBV7-9 and TRBJ2-1): DTGVSQNPRHKITKRGQNVTFRCDPISEHNRLYWYRQTLGQGPEFLTYFQNEAQLEKSRLLSDRFSAERPKGSFSTLEIQRTEQGDSAMYLCASSLVGSSYNEQFFGPGTRLTVL.

This chain's CDR3 is CASSRGEKLFF. CDR3 nucleotides: TGCGCCAGCAGCCGCGGTGAAAAACTGTTTTTT. The rearrangement uses TRBV5-1 and TRBJ1-4; D not certain. The CDR3 is 11 amino acids. Germline V gene lookup returns CDR1 SGHRS and CDR2 YFSETQ. Trimming removed 4 bases from V and 7 bases from J, with 5 bases in between. The full variable domain, with the rest looked up from reference TRBV5-1 and TRBJ1-4, is KAGVTQTPRYLIKTRGQQVTLSCSPISGHRSVSWYQQTPGQGLQFLFEYFSETQRNKGNFPGRFSGRQFSNSRSEMNVSTLELGDSALYLCASSRGEKLFFGSGTQLSVL.

The chain employs TRBV3-1 (or the pseudogene TRBV3-2) and TRBJ2-1; 8 bases agree with TRBD2. This CDR3 spans 19 amino acids. Germline trimming cut 0 bases from V and 4 bases from J; bases unmatched to any gene: 14. Germline V CDR1 and CDR2: LGHDT, YNNKEL (reference sequence). CDR3 DNA: TGTGCCAGCAGCCAAGATAGGGCGGGAGGCGGGAGTGGTTACAATGAGCAGTTCTTC. Translation: CASSQDRAGGGSGYNEQFF.

The CDR3 is CASSLMSRPTYGYTF. CDR3 DNA: TGTGCCAGCAGTTTAATGTCCAGGCCGACCTATGGCTACACCTTC. The J gene is TRBJ1-2, the V gene TRBV27; D gene unclear. Per the germline V gene, CDR1 is MNHEY and CDR2 is SMNVEV (reference sequence). This CDR3 is built from 15 residues. Trimming left V 2 bases short and J 4 bases short, with 14 bases between.

This clone was picked up one time. The gene calls are TRBV3-1 (or the pseudogene TRBV3-2) and TRBJ1-6; the D gene is possibly TRBD1 (6 bases). V was pared by 4 bases and J by 8 bases, with 12 bases between. Looked up from germline, CDR1 is LGHDT and CDR2 is YNNKEL (reference sequence). The CDR3 sequence is 14 residues long. CDR3 nucleotide sequence: TGTGCCAGCAGCCCCTCTGGGGGCTATTCACCCCTCCACTTT. This sequence encodes CASSPSGGYSPLHF.

The chain recombines TRBV28 with TRBJ1-2, with TRBD1 as a possible D gene (6 bases). Trimming stripped 6 bases from V and 2 bases from J, with 10 bases between. The CDR3 consists of 13 residues. The germline CDR1 and CDR2 sequences are MDHEN and SYDVKM. In DNA, the CDR3 is TGTGCCAGCAGCGGACAGATAAACTATGGCTACACCTTC. Protein sequence: CASSGQINYGYTF.

The V call is TRBV5-8, the J call TRBJ2-3, with D possibly being TRBD2 (5 bases). Trimming pared 3 bases from V and 2 bases from J, leaving 10 bases between. Germline-derived CDR1 and CDR2 are SGHTS and YDEGEE. The CDR3 spans 14 residues. CDR3 loop: CASSSPGSTDTQYF. DNA of the CDR3: TGTGCCAGCAGCTCCCCGGGATCCACAGATACGCAGTATTTT.

The J gene is TRBJ1-2, the V gene TRBV15, with D possibly TRBD1 on 5 matching bases. Deletions cut 0 bases from V and 1 base from J, with 15 bases between. The CDR3 contains 17 residues. CDR1 and CDR2 from the germline V gene are LNHNV and YYDKDF (reference sequence). CDR3 sequence: CATSRDLAGGFNYGYTF. The CDR3 DNA reads as TGTGCCACCAGCAGAGATTTAGCCGGGGGATTTAACTATGGCTACACCTTC.

V is TRBV29-1 and J is TRBJ2-2; D is perhaps TRBD1 (6 bases). There are 15 residues in the CDR3. The V end was cut by 2 bases, the J end by 7 bases, with 17 bases between. From germline, CDR1 is SQVTM and CDR2 ANQGSEA. The CDR3 region is CSVEIRGRGDGELFF. DNA for the CDR3: TGCAGCGTTGAAATTAGAGGCAGGGGAGACGGGGAGCTGTTTTTT.